The 31 T cell receptor beta chains below were found in one sample sequenced in a study of blood T cell repertoires in COVID-19. Using immunoSEQ multiplex PCR, the repertoire was profiled, and TCRdb retains in-frame clones only, with some absent. There are 100,000 to 150,000 clones in the sample; about 81% occur only once, and 2.4% lies in the top ten. The specimen was PBMCs or T cells enriched from blood (not recorded which). These receptors all come from a man aged 40-50 years with acute COVID-19.

Ten or more counts support this clone. This chain uses TRBV2 with TRBJ2-3; D may be TRBD2 (5 bases). The germline V gene encodes CDR1 SNHLY and CDR2 FYNNEI. Trimming left V 3 bases short and J 4 bases short, with 17 bases between. The CDR3 spans 16 residues. CDR3 sequence reads: CASSEGSSSYPDTQYF. The CDR3 bases are TGTGCCAGCAGTGAGGGATCTTCTAGCTATCCAGATACGCAGTATTTT. The full variable domain, rest sourced from reference TRBV2 and TRBJ2-3, is EPEVTQTPSHQVTQMGQEVILRCVPISNHLYFYWYRQILGQKVEFLVSFYNNEISEKSEIFDDQFSVERPDGSNFTLKIRSTKLEDSAMYFCASSEGSSSYPDTQYFGPGTRLTVL.

V is TRBV19 and J is TRBJ1-5; D call uncertain. The CDR3 length is 13 residues. Trimming removed 3 bases from V and 7 bases from J, with 10 bases in between. Per the germline V gene, CDR1 is LNHDA and CDR2 is SQIVND (reference sequence). This CDR3 is CASSIVSEQPQHF. For the CDR3, the DNA is TGTGCCAGTAGTATTGTCAGCGAGCAGCCCCAGCATTTT.

The table lists this clone with a few counts. The chain carries TRBV14 and TRBJ2-7, with D perhaps TRBD1 (6 bases). From germline, CDR1 is SGHDN and CDR2 FVKESK. V gave up 4 bases and J gave up 9 bases, with 25 bases separating them. CDR3 size: 16 residues. The CDR3 sequence: CASSLLKGVAPRGQYF. In DNA form, the CDR3 reads TGTGCCAGCAGCCTCCTAAAGGGGGTTGCCCCTCGGGGGCAGTACTTC.

This sequence joins TRBV3-1 (or the pseudogene TRBV3-2) and TRBJ2-7; D call uncertain. Trimming removed 4 bases from V and 6 bases from J, with 10 bases in between. CDR3 length: 12 amino acids. In germline, CDR1 is LGHDT, CDR2 YNNKEL (reference sequence). The CDR3 loop reads CASSPGRGEQYF. The CDR3 nucleotides are TGTGCCAGCAGCCCGGGTCGTGGCGAGCAGTACTTC.

This chain links TRBV19 with TRBJ1-5, with 9 bases aligning to TRBD1. Germline V gene sequence: CDR1 LNHDA, CDR2 SQIVND (reference sequence). V shed 7 bases and J 5 bases; nucleotides not matched to a gene: 9. The CDR3 loop spans 15 amino acids. The CDR3 region is CASNGGQGVHQPQHF. In DNA form, the CDR3 reads TGTGCCAGTAACGGGGGACAGGGAGTTCATCAGCCCCAGCATTTT.

The V call is TRBV9, the J call TRBJ1-6; possible D gene TRBD1, 6 bases. This CDR3 spans 15 amino acids. Trimming cost V 4 bases and J 5 bases, with 13 bases left between them. Germline lookup yields CDR1 SGDLS and CDR2 YYNGEE. The CDR3 DNA follows: TGTGCCAGCAGCCTAACAGGGATCAATAATTCACCCCTCCACTTT. Translating gives CASSLTGINNSPLHF.

This rearrangement joins TRBV19 to TRBJ2-1, with 7 bases aligning to TRBD2. The junction had 7 bases not matched to a gene; V was cut back by 5 bases and J by 0 bases. Germline lookup yields CDR1 LNHDA and CDR2 SQIVND (reference sequence). CDR3 length equals 16 residues. The CDR3 is CASSRLRGSSYNEQFF. For the CDR3, the DNA is TGTGCCAGTAGTCGACTGCGGGGGAGCTCCTACAATGAGCAGTTCTTC.

In this sample, this clone turned up a few times. The chain has TRBV29-1 and TRBJ2-3; 11 bases match TRBD2. Germline lookup yields CDR1 SQVTM and CDR2 ANQGSEA. This CDR3 comprises 19 residues. V was clipped by 0 bases and J by 2 bases; unmatched bases: 13. The DNA of the CDR3 is TGCAGCGTTGAAGATTGGGTAGGGGATAGCGGGAGGGCCACAGATACGCAGTATTTT. It codes for CSVEDWVGDSGRATDTQYF.

Remarks on this clone: Other DNA variants within this sample encode the same CDR3. This chain uses TRBV6-5 with TRBJ2-6, with D perhaps matching TRBD2 (5 bases). There are 16 residues in the CDR3. The V end lost 2 bases, the J end lost 0 bases, and 8 bases lay between the germline ends. In germline, CDR1 is MNHEY, CDR2 SVGAGI. CDR3 in amino acids: CASSYRRSSGANVLTF. CDR3 bases: TGTGCCAGCAGTTACCGGAGGAGCTCTGGGGCCAACGTCCTGACTTTC.

The chain combines TRBV14 with TRBJ2-7; the D is unclear. V dropped 0 bases and J dropped 7 bases, with 10 bases sitting between them. The V gene's germline CDR1 is SGHDN and CDR2 FVKESK. The CDR3 has 13 amino acids. The CDR3 nucleotides are TGTGCCAGCAGCCAAGATCTTCAACGGGAGCAGTACTTC. Its protein is CASSQDLQREQYF.

The chain carries TRBV5-1 and TRBJ1-1, with D tentatively TRBD1 (6 bases). Per the germline V gene, CDR1 is SGHRS and CDR2 is YFSETQ. The CDR3 is 14 residues long. V lost 7 bases to trimming and J lost 0 bases, with 13 bases between them. The CDR3 spells CASGEEGVNTEAFF. The DNA for the CDR3 is TGCGCCAGCGGGGAAGAGGGGGTGAACACTGAAGCTTTCTTT.

CDR3 protein: CASSPGTGLAYEQYF. DNA for the CDR3: TGTGCCAGCAGCCCCGGGACAGGGTTAGCCTACGAGCAGTACTTC. This chain joins TRBV6-6 and TRBJ2-7; 9 bases fit TRBD1. Per germline, CDR1 MNHNY and CDR2 SVGAGI (reference sequence). The junction had 8 bases not matched to a gene; V was cut back by 6 bases and J by 2 bases. The length of the CDR3 is 15 residues.

This clone has a handful of counts. V and J are TRBV29-1 and TRBJ1-1; 9 bases are shared with TRBD1. Trimming cost V 6 bases and J 2 bases; bases outside gene matches: 4. This CDR3 region has 13 residues. Germline assignment: CDR1 SQVTM and CDR2 ANQGSEA. The CDR3 region is CSVVQGANTEAFF. The CDR3, as DNA: TGCAGCGTGGTACAGGGGGCCAACACTGAAGCTTTCTTT.

V gene TRBV19 combines with J gene TRBJ2-5; maybe TRBD2 (5 bases). The CDR3 runs 13 residues. CDR1 and CDR2 (germline): LNHDA, SQIVND (reference sequence). V was shortened by 10 bases and J by 0 bases, with 12 bases between the two germline ends. In nucleotides, the CDR3 is TGTGCCACCGGCGGGCAGAACCAAGAGACCCAGTACTTC. This sequence encodes CATGGQNQETQYF.

The chain employs TRBV10-3 and TRBJ1-2; the D is unclear. The CDR3 is made up of 13 amino acids. The V end lost 4 bases, the J end lost 4 bases, and 10 bases lay between the germline ends. Germline V CDR1 and CDR2: ENHRY, SYGVKD. In nucleotides, the CDR3 is TGTGCCATCAGTGGAATAGAGTTCTATGGCTACACCTTC. It codes for CAISGIEFYGYTF.

The chain links TRBV5-1 to TRBJ2-4, with a tentative D call TRBD2 (6 bases). V lost 0 bases, J lost 0 bases, and 10 bases lay in between. CDR1 and CDR2 from the germline V gene are SGHRS and YFSETQ. The CDR3 has 16 residues. In nucleotides, the CDR3 is TGCGCCAGCAGCTTGGCCGACGGGGGAGCCAAAAACATTCAGTACTTC. Its translation is CASSLADGGAKNIQYF.

This chain uses TRBV19 with TRBJ1-2, with D possibly being TRBD1 (5 bases). Germline V gene sequence: CDR1 LNHDA, CDR2 SQIVND (reference sequence). V lost 4 bases to trimming and J lost 8 bases, with 17 bases between them. The CDR3 sequence is 14 residues long. DNA for the CDR3: TGTGCCAGTAGTACAATCTCAGGGAATGAGGGCTACACCTTC. It specifies CASSTISGNEGYTF.

The chain links TRBV18 to TRBJ1-4; tentatively, D is TRBD1 (6 bases). CDR3 size: 14 residues. Germline V gene sequence: CDR1 KGHSH, CDR2 LQKENI. Trimming shortened V by 6 bases and J by 2 bases, and 10 bases separated the two germline ends. The CDR3 region has the DNA TGTGCCAGCTCGCCCCAGGGGACTAATGAAAAACTGTTTTTT. Protein: CASSPQGTNEKLFF.

V is TRBV28 and J is TRBJ2-6; D gene uncertain. Germline values: CDR1 MDHEN, CDR2 SYDVKM. V was trimmed by 7 bases and J by 4 bases, leaving 8 bases between them. The CDR3 has 13 residues. The CDR3 DNA reads TGTGCCAGCACCCGTCAGGGGGCCAACGTCCTGACTTTC. This translates into CASTRQGANVLTF. The full variable domain, with the rest looked up from reference TRBV28 and TRBJ2-6, is DVKVTQSSRYLVKRTGEKVFLECVQDMDHENMFWYRQDPGLGLRLIYFSYDVKMKEKGDIPEGYSVSREKKERFSLILESASTNQTSMYLCASTRQGANVLTFGAGSRLTVL.

The chain links TRBV5-6 to TRBJ1-6; D possibly corresponds to TRBD1 (5 bases). The V gene's germline CDR1 is SGHDT and CDR2 YYEEEE. V was trimmed by 4 bases and J by 2 bases, leaving 13 bases between them. The CDR3 spans 16 residues. DNA of the CDR3: TGTGCCAGCAGCGAGCGACAGTACACCTATAATTCACCCCTCCACTTT. It codes for CASSERQYTYNSPLHF.

V usage is TRBV6-5 and J usage is TRBJ1-6, with TRBD1 matching over 9 bases. J gave up 9 bases and V 7 bases, and 4 bases lay outside the gene matches. The CDR3 sequence is 13 residues long. Germline-derived CDR1 and CDR2 are MNHEY and SVGAGI. The CDR3 sequence is CASTGQGTSPLHF. For the CDR3, the DNA is TGTGCCAGCACCGGACAGGGGACTTCACCCCTCCACTTT.

The V and J genes are TRBV10-1 and TRBJ2-1; 10 positions match TRBD1. The CDR3 length is 18 residues. The junction had 9 bases not matched to a gene; V was cut back by 4 bases and J by 0 bases. Germline V gene data show CDR1 as WNHNN and CDR2 as SYGVQD (reference sequence). The CDR3 DNA sequence: TGCGCCAGCAGTGTGGGACAGGGGTCCCCTAGCTCCTACAATGAGCAGTTCTTC. Translated, it gives CASSVGQGSPSSYNEQFF.

The chain couples TRBV7-2 to TRBJ2-2; the D gene is possibly TRBD2 (6 bases). Germline-derived CDR1 and CDR2 are SGHTA and FQGNSA. V was clipped by 1 base and J by 6 bases, with 12 bases between them. The CDR3 covers 15 residues. The CDR3 loop reads CASSLELAESGELFF. The DNA for the CDR3 is TGTGCCAGCAGCTTAGAATTAGCGGAATCCGGGGAGCTGTTTTTT.

In this sample, this clone turned up once. This sequence joins TRBV21-1 and TRBJ2-2; the DNA was not used to check the table's D call, TRBD1. TRBV21-1 is assigned pseudogene status. CDR3 length: 15 residues. The CDR3: CASSKAGGSTGELFF. In DNA form, the CDR3 reads TGTGCCAGCAGCAAAGCAGGGGGAAGTACCGGGGAGCTGTTTTTT.

This sequence joins TRBV5-1 and TRBJ1-6; the D gene is possibly TRBD1 (5 bases). Germline CDR1 is SGHRS and CDR2 is YFSETQ. This CDR3 is 15 amino acids long. The V and J ends lost 2 bases and 7 bases respectively, with 13 bases between them. The CDR3 sequence is CASSFSGERNSPLHF. CDR3 coding DNA: TGCGCCAGCAGCTTTTCGGGGGAACGGAATTCACCCCTCCACTTT. Complete variable domain (other parts from reference TRBV5-1 and TRBJ1-6): KAGVTQTPRYLIKTRGQQVTLSCSPISGHRSVSWYQQTPGQGLQFLFEYFSETQRNKGNFPGRFSGRQFSNSRSEMNVSTLELGDSALYLCASSFSGERNSPLHFGNGTRLTVT.

The chain employs TRBV7-9 and TRBJ2-1; TRBD2 agrees at 7 bases. Trimming at V came to 6 bases and at J to 0 bases, leaving 5 bases not matched to a gene. This CDR3 region has 15 residues. Germline V gives CDR1 SEHNR, CDR2 FQNEAQ (reference sequence). The CDR3: CASRVRGNSYNEQFF. For the CDR3, the DNA is TGTGCCAGCAGGGTGCGGGGGAACTCCTACAATGAGCAGTTCTTC.

This rearrangement joins TRBV25-1 to TRBJ2-1; 14 nucleotides agree with TRBD2. From germline, CDR1 is MGHDK and CDR2 SYGVNS. The CDR3 is made up of 15 amino acids. V shed 4 bases and J 10 bases; nucleotides not matched to a gene: 6. The chain's CDR3 is CASSGGLAGVNEQFF. CDR3 nucleotides: TGTGCCAGCAGTGGGGGACTAGCGGGAGTAAACGAGCAGTTCTTC.

The chain couples TRBV11-2 to TRBJ1-4; a possible D gene is TRBD1 (6 bases). This CDR3 is 16 amino acids long. The germline V gene has CDR1 SGHAT and CDR2 FQNNGV. V lost 5 bases to trimming and J lost 8 bases, with 21 bases between them. CDR3 region: CASSPAGGGALEKLFF. For the CDR3, the DNA is TGTGCCAGCAGCCCAGCGGGGGGGGGCGCTCTGGAAAAACTGTTTTTT.

J is TRBJ2-5 and V is TRBV5-1; 7 bases align to TRBD2. Unmatched junction bases numbered 5, after V lost 4 bases and J lost 5 bases. This CDR3 is built from 13 residues. Germline V gives CDR1 SGHRS, CDR2 YFSETQ. This chain's CDR3 is CASSTGGGETQYF. The DNA for the CDR3 is TGCGCCAGCAGCACGGGAGGAGGGGAGACCCAGTACTTC.

The chain is built from TRBV29-1 and TRBJ2-3, with no clear D. The CDR3 loop spans 14 amino acids. V lost 5 bases to trimming and J lost 4 bases, with 16 bases between them. Germline V CDR1 and CDR2: SQVTM, ANQGSEA. In nucleotides, the CDR3 is TGCAGCGTTTTGGTCCTAGGCTTGTCAGATACGCAGTATTTT. Its protein is CSVLVLGLSDTQYF.

The chain carries TRBV2 and TRBJ1-1; D is ambiguous. Trimming took 6 bases from V and 0 from J, leaving 17 bases between them. The CDR3 has 16 amino acids. CDR1 and CDR2 from the germline V gene are SNHLY and FYNNEI. The CDR3 is CASRATSLILNTEAFF. The DNA of the CDR3 is TGTGCCAGCAGGGCCACCTCCCTGATATTGAACACTGAAGCTTTCTTT.